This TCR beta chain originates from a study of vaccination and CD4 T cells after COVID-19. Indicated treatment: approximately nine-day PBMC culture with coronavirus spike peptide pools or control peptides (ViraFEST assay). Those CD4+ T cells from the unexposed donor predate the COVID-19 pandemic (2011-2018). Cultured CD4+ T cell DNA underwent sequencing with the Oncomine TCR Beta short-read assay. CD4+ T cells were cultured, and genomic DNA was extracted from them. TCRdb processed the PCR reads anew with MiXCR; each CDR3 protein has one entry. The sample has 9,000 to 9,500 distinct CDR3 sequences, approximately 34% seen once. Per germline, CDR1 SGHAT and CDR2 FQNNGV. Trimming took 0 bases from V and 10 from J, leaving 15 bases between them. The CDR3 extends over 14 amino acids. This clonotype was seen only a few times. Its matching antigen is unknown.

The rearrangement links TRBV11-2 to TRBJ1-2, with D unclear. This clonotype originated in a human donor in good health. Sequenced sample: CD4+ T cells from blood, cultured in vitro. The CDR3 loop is CASSLEIGSPYYTF. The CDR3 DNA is TGTGCCAGCAGCTTAGAGATCGGAAGTCCTTACTACACCTTC.